This entry is about one T cell receptor (beta chain). Its antigen is currently unknown. The germline gene is not matched at one end of the junction; a read error may be the cause. These data are taken from a study of cytomegalovirus exposure and HLA in healthy donors. The CDR3 length is 15 residues. Germline CDR1 is SEHNR and CDR2 is FQNEAQ (reference sequence). PCR was performed using 60 Vbeta and 13 Jbeta primers. Method: immunoSEQ multiplex PCR; TCRdb's copy keeps in-frame clones and lacks some. The data contain 150,000 to 200,000 clones, approximately 86% of them singletons. Findings and caveats of the study: The study recorded 150 to 200 TCR beta chains that were cytomegalovirus-associated. One cluster of highly shared sequence variants probably arose as a sequencing artifact. An analysis was carried out later, and it reportedly showed fewer N-insertions in an Asian-associated ancestry cluster than the approximately 700-donor mean.

The sequence was collected from a young woman in good health and CMV-seronegative. The chain joins TRBV7-9 to TRBJ1-4, with 8 bases lining up with TRBD1. Sequencing used PBMCs. CDR3 DNA: TGTTCCAGCAGCTTCGACAGGGGAGGATATGAAAAACTGTTTTTT. Protein product: CSSSFDRGGYEKLFF. Based on the CDR3 plus reference TRBV7-9 and TRBJ1-4, the full variable domain is DTGVSQNPRHKITKRGQNVTFRCDPISEHNRLYWYRQTLGQGPEFLTYFQNEAQLEKSRLLSDRFSAERPKGSFSTLEIQRTEQGDSAMYLCSSSFDRGGYEKLFFGSGTQLSVL.